These T cell receptor beta chains were read from a single sample in a study of blood T cell repertoires in COVID-19. TCRdb keeps only in-frame clones here, not all; method: immunoSEQ multiplex PCR. The profile shows 61,000 or so clones, 65% to 80% of them singletons. Sequenced: peripheral blood. The receptors originated from a woman in her 70s with acute or convalescent COVID-19. CDR3s include the opening cysteine and the closing phenylalanine or tryptophan. D genes are given only for firm matches. Clone size is given for some rows only: seen once, a few or many times, or a class if the clone is expanded.

D gene: -
J gene: TRBJ2-3
clone size: few
V gene: TRBV6-6
CDR3 DNA: TGTGCCAGCAGTCCCGGGACTGGAGATACGCAGTATTTT
CDR3 protein: CASSPGTGDTQYF

D gene: -
J gene: TRBJ2-5
clone size: -
V gene: TRBV2
CDR3 DNA: TGTGCCACCAAAGACTACCAAGAGACCCAGTACTTC
CDR3 protein: CATKDYQETQYF

D gene: TRBD1
J gene: TRBJ1-2
clone size: -
V gene: TRBV29-1
CDR3 DNA: TGCAGCGCCGACATCGGACAGGGCGGCTATGGCTACACCTTC
CDR3 protein: CSADIGQGGYGYTF

D gene: TRBD2
J gene: TRBJ2-3
clone size: -
V gene: TRBV7-2
CDR3 DNA: TGTGCCAGCAGCTTATTTGCGGGGGGTGCAGATACGCAGTATTTT
CDR3 protein: CASSLFAGGADTQYF

D gene: -
J gene: TRBJ1-2
clone size: -
V gene: TRBV7-6
CDR3 DNA: TGTGCCAGCAGCTTATTGGACAGCGAGCCCCTTAACTATGGCTACACCTTC
CDR3 protein: CASSLLDSEPLNYGYTF

D gene: -
J gene: TRBJ1-1
clone size: -
V gene: TRBV12-3/TRBV12-4
CDR3 DNA: TGTGCCAGCAGTTTACCGCCCGCGCTTGAAGCTTTCTTT
CDR3 protein: CASSLPPALEAFF

D gene: -
J gene: TRBJ2-6
clone size: -
V gene: TRBV18
CDR3 DNA: TGTGCCAGCTCCCCTGGGCAGTCTGGGGCCAACGTCCTGACTTTC
CDR3 protein: CASSPGQSGANVLTF

D gene: TRBD1
J gene: TRBJ2-3
clone size: few
V gene: TRBV5-6
CDR3 DNA: TGTGCCAGCAGCTCCGGGACAGGGTGGGCAGATACGCAGTATTTT
CDR3 protein: CASSSGTGWADTQYF

D gene: -
J gene: TRBJ2-7
clone size: -
V gene: TRBV10-3
CDR3 DNA: TGTGCCATCAGTGTCGGACTCTTAACCTACGAGCAGTACTTC
CDR3 protein: CAISVGLLTYEQYF

D gene: TRBD1
J gene: TRBJ1-6
clone size: -
V gene: TRBV11-2
CDR3 DNA: TGTGCCAGCAGCTTAGGGGACAGGTATTCACCCCTCCACTTT
CDR3 protein: CASSLGDRYSPLHF

D gene: -
J gene: TRBJ1-5
clone size: -
V gene: TRBV6-1
CDR3 DNA: TGTGCCAGCAGTGAATACGATTTGGACTATAGCAATCAGCCCCAGCATTTT
CDR3 protein: CASSEYDLDYSNQPQHF

D gene: TRBD2
J gene: TRBJ2-7
clone size: few
V gene: TRBV3-1/TRBV3-2
CDR3 DNA: TGTGCCAGCAGCCAAGAGTTTTTCCTAGCGGGGGGCTCCTACGAGCAGTACTTC
CDR3 protein: CASSQEFFLAGGSYEQYF

D gene: -
J gene: TRBJ2-3
clone size: -
V gene: TRBV7-2
CDR3 DNA: TGTGCCAGCAGCCGCGAGGCTAGTCGCGATACGCAGTATTTT
CDR3 protein: CASSREASRDTQYF

D gene: -
J gene: TRBJ2-6
clone size: -
V gene: TRBV7-6
CDR3 DNA: TGTGCCAGCAGCCGGGACATGAGCTCTGGGGCCAACGTCCTGACTTTC
CDR3 protein: CASSRDMSSGANVLTF

D gene: TRBD1
J gene: TRBJ2-7
clone size: -
V gene: TRBV5-5
CDR3 DNA: TGTGCCAGCAGCTTTGGGCAGGGGGACGAGCAGTACTTC
CDR3 protein: CASSFGQGDEQYF

D gene: -
J gene: TRBJ1-1
clone size: few
V gene: TRBV7-8
CDR3 DNA: TGTGCCAGCAGCTTTCTAGACGGATCCAAAGCTTTCTTT
CDR3 protein: CASSFLDGSKAFF

D gene: -
J gene: TRBJ2-3
clone size: -
V gene: TRBV6-5
CDR3 DNA: TGTGCCACCCGAGACAGATTTAGCACAGATACGCAGTATTTT
CDR3 protein: CATRDRFSTDTQYF

D gene: -
J gene: TRBJ2-2
clone size: -
V gene: TRBV7-9
CDR3 DNA: TGTGCCAGCAGCTATATCCCCGGGGAGCTGTTTTTT
CDR3 protein: CASSYIPGELFF

D gene: TRBD2
J gene: TRBJ2-2
clone size: -
V gene: TRBV3-1/TRBV3-2
CDR3 DNA: TGTGCCAGCAGCCCTAGCGGGGGTCAGTGGAACACCGGGGAGCTGTTTTTT
CDR3 protein: CASSPSGGQWNTGELFF

D gene: -
J gene: TRBJ1-6
clone size: -
V gene: TRBV3-1/TRBV3-2
CDR3 DNA: TGTGCCAGCAGCCGTGTAAATTCACCCCTCCACTTT
CDR3 protein: CASSRVNSPLHF

D gene: TRBD1
J gene: TRBJ2-1
clone size: -
V gene: TRBV3-1/TRBV3-2
CDR3 DNA: TGTGCCAGCAGCCAACCCCCGGGACAGGGCTATTATGAGCAGTTCTTC
CDR3 protein: CASSQPPGQGYYEQFF

D gene: -
J gene: TRBJ1-4
clone size: -
V gene: TRBV6-6
CDR3 DNA: TGTGCCAGCAGTTACTCGCAGGTCCAGGAAAGTCTGTTTTTT
CDR3 protein: CASSYSQVQESLFF

D gene: -
J gene: TRBJ1-1
clone size: -
V gene: TRBV9
CDR3 DNA: TGTGCCAGCAGCGGAGGGGTGAGGGGGTCCACAGGGTTGGCTGAAGCTTTCTTT
CDR3 protein: CASSGGVRGSTGLAEAFF

D gene: -
J gene: TRBJ1-5
clone size: -
V gene: TRBV2
CDR3 DNA: TGTGCCAGCACCGTACTCAGCAATCAGCCCCAGCATTTT
CDR3 protein: CASTVLSNQPQHF

D gene: TRBD1
J gene: TRBJ1-3
clone size: once
V gene: TRBV10-3
CDR3 DNA: TGTGCCATCAGAGGAGGGGACAGGGGTCTACCTGGAAACACCATATATTTT
CDR3 protein: CAIRGGDRGLPGNTIYF

D gene: TRBD2
J gene: TRBJ2-5
clone size: -
V gene: TRBV4-3
CDR3 DNA: TGCGCCAGCAGCCAAGGTTTTCAGCGGGGGGGCATAGAGACCCAGTACTTC
CDR3 protein: CASSQGFQRGGIETQYF

D gene: TRBD2
J gene: TRBJ2-7
clone size: once
V gene: TRBV6-6
CDR3 DNA: TGTGCCAGCAGTTTTAGCGGGGGGGCCGGTGAGTACTTC
CDR3 protein: CASSFSGGAGEYF

D gene: -
J gene: TRBJ1-5
clone size: -
V gene: TRBV5-5
CDR3 DNA: TGTGCCAGCAGCTTGGGCCGAGATCAGCCCCAGCATTTT
CDR3 protein: CASSLGRDQPQHF

D gene: TRBD2
J gene: TRBJ2-7
clone size: -
V gene: TRBV29-1
CDR3 DNA: TGCAGCGTTGGTGGGGGGGTAGCGAAGAGCTCCTACGAGCAGTACTTC
CDR3 protein: CSVGGGVAKSSYEQYF

D gene: -
J gene: TRBJ2-3
clone size: -
V gene: TRBV2
CDR3 DNA: TGTGCCAGCAGAGGTGATTCCGGGACAATTGGGCACGATACGCAGTATTTT
CDR3 protein: CASRGDSGTIGHDTQYF

D gene: TRBD1
J gene: TRBJ2-1
clone size: few
V gene: TRBV7-2
CDR3 DNA: TGTGCCAGCAGCCTAGGGAACAGGGGAATGAATTTTGATGAGCAGTTCTTC
CDR3 protein: CASSLGNRGMNFDEQFF

D gene: TRBD2
J gene: TRBJ2-5
clone size: -
V gene: TRBV7-9
CDR3 DNA: TGTGCCAGCAGCCCCCGACTAGCGGGGGAAGGGGGGGCCCAGTACTTC
CDR3 protein: CASSPRLAGEGGAQYF

D gene: -
J gene: TRBJ1-1
clone size: few
V gene: TRBV7-2
CDR3 DNA: TGTGCCAGCAGCCTAAGGGCGGGGTTGAACACTGAAGCTTTCTTT
CDR3 protein: CASSLRAGLNTEAFF

D gene: TRBD1
J gene: TRBJ1-1
clone size: -
V gene: TRBV6-5
CDR3 DNA: TGTGCCAGCAGTTACTACAGGGGCCTGGAAGCTTTCTTT
CDR3 protein: CASSYYRGLEAFF

D gene: -
J gene: TRBJ1-1
clone size: -
V gene: TRBV10-3
CDR3 DNA: TGTGCCATCACCCAGGGACAGAACACTGAAGCTTTCTTT
CDR3 protein: CAITQGQNTEAFF

D gene: TRBD1
J gene: TRBJ1-2
clone size: -
V gene: TRBV3-1/TRBV3-2
CDR3 DNA: TGTGCCAGCAGCCCCCGACAGGGAAGCGTCCTAGGGGGCTACACCTTC
CDR3 protein: CASSPRQGSVLGGYTF

D gene: -
J gene: TRBJ2-3
clone size: -
V gene: TRBV3-1/TRBV3-2
CDR3 DNA: TGTGCCAGCAGTCCATCTATGAGCACAGATACGCAGTATTTT
CDR3 protein: CASSPSMSTDTQYF

D gene: TRBD1
J gene: TRBJ2-2
clone size: once
V gene: TRBV9
CDR3 DNA: TGTGCCAGCAGCCCGGACAGGGTTAAAGTCACCGGGGAGCTGTTTTTT
CDR3 protein: CASSPDRVKVTGELFF

D gene: TRBD1
J gene: TRBJ1-2
clone size: -
V gene: TRBV12-5
CDR3 DNA: TGTGCTAGTGGTTTGCACCGGGACAGGGGTATTTCTAAGGATGGCTACACCTTC
CDR3 protein: CASGLHRDRGISKDGYTF

D gene: TRBD2
J gene: TRBJ2-5
clone size: -
V gene: TRBV11-3
CDR3 DNA: TGTGCCAGCAGCTTAGACCCCGGGGGGGGCGAAGAGACCCAGTACTTC
CDR3 protein: CASSLDPGGGEETQYF

D gene: -
J gene: TRBJ2-5
clone size: -
V gene: TRBV2
CDR3 DNA: TGTGCCAGCAGTGAACTCCGGGGTAGGGAGACCCAGTACTTC
CDR3 protein: CASSELRGRETQYF

D gene: -
J gene: TRBJ1-2
clone size: -
V gene: TRBV3-1/TRBV3-2
CDR3 DNA: TGTGCCAGCAGCCCAGCCACAGGTTACTATGGCTACACCTTC
CDR3 protein: CASSPATGYYGYTF

D gene: TRBD2
J gene: TRBJ2-7
clone size: -
V gene: TRBV2
CDR3 DNA: TGTGCCAGCAGTGAAGTTCCGAGGAGCGGGGGGTCCTACGAGCAGTACTTC
CDR3 protein: CASSEVPRSGGSYEQYF

D gene: -
J gene: TRBJ2-5
clone size: -
V gene: TRBV5-1
CDR3 DNA: TGCGCCAGCAGCGGACGGGACTGGGGCCAAGAGACCCAGTACTTC
CDR3 protein: CASSGRDWGQETQYF

D gene: -
J gene: TRBJ2-2
clone size: -
V gene: TRBV19
CDR3 DNA: TGTGCCAGTAGTCTACAGCAGAACACCGGGGAGCTGTTTTTT
CDR3 protein: CASSLQQNTGELFF

D gene: TRBD1
J gene: TRBJ2-5
clone size: -
V gene: TRBV27
CDR3 DNA: TGTGCCAGCAGTGCTACAGGGGGCGGAGAGACCCAGTACTTC
CDR3 protein: CASSATGGGETQYF

D gene: TRBD1
J gene: TRBJ2-1
clone size: -
V gene: TRBV7-9
CDR3 DNA: TGTGCCAGCAGCCCAGACAGGGGGGATTTCAATGAGCAGTTCTTC
CDR3 protein: CASSPDRGDFNEQFF

D gene: -
J gene: TRBJ1-5
clone size: -
V gene: TRBV2
CDR3 DNA: TGTGCCAGCAGGTTTGTTCAGGGGAATCAGCCCCAGCATTTT
CDR3 protein: CASRFVQGNQPQHF

D gene: -
J gene: TRBJ2-1
clone size: -
V gene: TRBV7-9
CDR3 DNA: TGTGCCAGCAGCTTTACGAGGGCGGTTGATGAGCAGTTCTTC
CDR3 protein: CASSFTRAVDEQFF

D gene: TRBD2
J gene: TRBJ2-7
clone size: -
V gene: TRBV5-5
CDR3 DNA: TGTGCCAGCAGCTTGTGGTCGGGAGGGATCTACGAGCAGTACTTC
CDR3 protein: CASSLWSGGIYEQYF

D gene: -
J gene: TRBJ1-1
clone size: -
V gene: TRBV6-6
CDR3 DNA: TGTGCCAGCACCCAACAACTGGGGCCGAACACTGAAGCTTTCTTT
CDR3 protein: CASTQQLGPNTEAFF

D gene: -
J gene: TRBJ2-3
clone size: -
V gene: TRBV11-3
CDR3 DNA: TGTGCCAGCAGCTTAGTTGCGGGGGCCACAGATACGCAGTATTTT
CDR3 protein: CASSLVAGATDTQYF